This T cell receptor beta chain was sequenced during a study of blood T cell repertoires in COVID-19. Participant ages covered about 18 to 89 years across about two dozen US areas. Only in-frame clones appear in the TCRdb table, and some are missing; sequencing was by immunoSEQ multiplex PCR. The sample contains approximately 390,000 clones, around 87% of which appear only once. The CDR3 is 13 amino acids. Between the trimmed V and J ends, which lost 3 bases and 1 base, there was a span of 7 bases. Germline values: CDR1 SEHNR, CDR2 FQNEAQ (reference sequence). This rearrangement joins TRBV7-9 to TRBJ2-7; D not resolved. The sequenced material came from PBMCs or T cells enriched from blood (not recorded which). The source is a woman aged 50 to 60 who had recovered from COVID-19. CDR3 loop: CASSFESSYEQYF. The CDR3 DNA reads as TGTGCCAGCAGCTTTGAGTCTTCCTACGAGCAGTACTTC.